Below, 18 T cell receptor beta chains from the same sample are listed, as sequenced in a study of T cell repertoires in cytomegalovirus infection. These TCRs are of unknown antigen specificity. MiXCR, applied by TCRdb to the reads, yields one record per CDR3 protein. Seen here are approximately 120,000 distinct CDR3 sequences, 29% observed once, and the top ten hold roughly 81%. Sequencing used CD8+ T cells from cultured PBMCs, obtained from culture after CMV antigen stimulation. These receptors originate from a human donor in good health (CMV status not recorded). Some clones in this sample may be carry-over from other donors' samples.

The V and J genes are TRBV11-3 and TRBJ2-1; D gene uncertain. The CDR3 totals 13 residues. CDR1 is SGHNT and CDR2 is YENEEA in the germline V gene. Trimming removed 1 base from V and 10 bases from J, with 11 bases in between. Here the CDR3 reads CASSLVLGQEQFF. The CDR3 bases are TGTGCCAGCAGCTTAGTTCTAGGGCAGGAGCAGTTCTTC.

Only a few counts were recorded for this clonotype. The chain is built from TRBV9 and TRBJ1-1, with D uncertain. V was shortened by 3 bases and J by 0 bases, with 12 bases between the two germline ends. Germline assignment: CDR1 SGDLS and CDR2 YYNGEE. This CDR3 comprises 15 residues. The CDR3 is CASSAEELLNTEAFF. The DNA for the CDR3 is TGTGCCAGCAGCGCGGAGGAGTTATTGAACACTGAAGCTTTCTTT.

This clonotype was counted ten times or more. The chain employs TRBV7-8 and TRBJ1-4; D uncertain. CDR1 is SGHVS and CDR2 is FQNEAQ in the germline V gene. V gave up 5 bases and J gave up 6 bases, with 10 bases separating them. The CDR3 totals 13 residues. This CDR3 reads CASSLPPDEKLFF. The CDR3 DNA reads TGTGCCAGCAGCCTTCCCCCGGATGAAAAACTGTTTTTT.

The table lists this clonotype with many counts. The chain carries TRBV7-2 and TRBJ1-5; 9 bases align to TRBD1. Germline lookup yields CDR1 SGHTA and CDR2 FQGNSA. This CDR3 comprises 14 residues. V shed 3 bases, J shed 7 bases, and the junction held 4 bases outside the gene matches. CDR3 nucleotides: TGTGCCAGCAGCTTTGACAGGGGGAGGCAGCCCCAGCATTTT. This encodes CASSFDRGRQPQHF.

About this clonotype: The junction departs from germline at one end; a sequencing error may be responsible. The rearrangement links TRBV7-6 to TRBJ2-5; D remains unclear. Germline lookup yields CDR1 SGHVS and CDR2 FNYEAQ. The CDR3 extends over 11 amino acids. This CDR3 is CVSSQTETQYF. In nucleotides, the CDR3 is TGTGTCAGCAGCCAGACCGAGACCCAGTACTTC. The full variable domain, rest sourced from reference TRBV7-6 and TRBJ2-5, is GAGVSQSPRYKVTKRGQDVALRCDPISGHVSLYWYRQALGQGPEFLTYFNYEAQQDKSGLPNDRFSAERPEGSISTLTIQRTEQRDSAMYRCVSSQTETQYFGPGTRLLVL.

The rearrangement joins TRBV24-1 to TRBJ2-3, with D perhaps TRBD2 (5 bases). Trimming took 9 bases from V and 1 from J, leaving 10 bases between them. CDR3 length: 13 amino acids. Germline V gives CDR1 KGHDR, CDR2 SFDVKD. The CDR3 DNA follows: TGTGCCACCCAGGACTTTCGCACAGATACGCAGTATTTT. Protein: CATQDFRTDTQYF.

This clonotype was counted ten times or more. The rearrangement uses TRBV7-8 and TRBJ1-4, with D tentatively TRBD1 (5 bases). The germline V and J ends were trimmed by 2 bases and 9 bases, with 19 bases remaining between them. CDR1 and CDR2 from the germline V gene are SGHVS and FQNEAQ. The length of the CDR3 is 16 residues. CDR3 nucleotide sequence: TGTGCCAGCAGCTTATTCCCCGGGGGGGAACAGAAAAAACTGTTTTTT. This gives the protein CASSLFPGGEQKKLFF.

The chain uses TRBV5-1 and TRBJ2-1, with TRBD1 identical over 7 bases. The CDR3 is 16 residues long. Looked up from germline, CDR1 is SGHRS and CDR2 is YFSETQ. Trimming cost V 4 bases and J 8 bases; bases outside gene matches: 15. DNA of the CDR3: TGCGCCAGCAGCACCCGAAGGGGGCGGGCCGGGGATGAGCAGTTCTTC. Translation gives CASSTRRGRAGDEQFF.

There are a few counts of this clonotype. The J gene is TRBJ2-3, the V gene TRBV6-5, with a possible D match to TRBD2 (5 bases). The CDR3 covers 15 residues. CDR1 is MNHEY and CDR2 is SVGAGI in the germline V gene. Between the trimmed V and J ends, which lost 0 bases and 7 bases, there was a span of 14 bases. The CDR3 DNA reads as TGTGCCAGCAGTTACTCCTCCGGGCCGGGGAATACGCAGTATTTT. It translates to CASSYSSGPGNTQYF.

This clonotype was detected many times. The chain has TRBV28 and TRBJ2-7; D gene unclear. Trimming cost V 4 bases and J 0 bases, with 7 bases left between them. CDR1 and CDR2 (germline): MDHEN, SYDVKM. CDR3 length: 13 amino acids. The CDR3 bases are TGTGCCAGCAGTTCCCGAGACTCCTACGAGCAGTACTTC. It translates to CASSSRDSYEQYF.

The V and J genes are TRBV9 and TRBJ2-7; 7 nucleotides match TRBD1. There are 15 residues in the CDR3. The V and J ends lost 0 bases and 0 bases, in that order; junction bases with no gene match: 3. From germline, CDR1 is SGDLS and CDR2 YYNGEE. The CDR3 region is CASSVGGTASYEQYF. The CDR3 DNA reads as TGTGCCAGCAGCGTAGGTGGGACAGCCTCCTACGAGCAGTACTTC.

The rearrangement uses TRBV12-3 or TRBV12-4 and TRBJ1-2, with 7 positions matching TRBD1. This CDR3 comprises 16 residues. Trimming at V came to 4 bases and at J to 5 bases, leaving 13 bases not matched to a gene. The CDR3 protein is CASSSGTAPTFYGYTF. CDR3 nucleotides: TGTGCCAGCAGTTCCGGGACAGCCCCGACATTTTATGGCTACACCTTC.

The chain recombines TRBV11-2 with TRBJ2-7; D call uncertain. From germline, CDR1 is SGHAT and CDR2 FQNNGV. The CDR3 length is 14 residues. The V gene lost 1 base and the J gene lost 6 bases, with 13 bases spanning the gap. CDR3: CASSLVEAGTEQYF. The CDR3 DNA follows: TGTGCCAGCAGCTTAGTCGAGGCAGGCACCGAGCAGTACTTC.

This chain connects TRBV19 to TRBJ2-1, with 7 bases aligning to TRBD1. With V trimmed by 3 bases and J by 6 bases, 8 bases remained unmatched. In germline, CDR1 is LNHDA, CDR2 SQIVND (reference sequence). The CDR3 contains 15 residues. The CDR3 DNA reads as TGTGCCAGTAGTATCTGGACAGGCTCGAGCAATGAGCAGTTCTTC. This translates into CASSIWTGSSNEQFF.

This clonotype was seen a few times. The J gene is TRBJ2-1, the V gene TRBV12-3 or TRBV12-4; 11 bases are a match to TRBD2. This CDR3 is built from 18 residues. V was pared by 2 bases and J by 4 bases, with 10 bases of the junction left unmatched. The CDR3 nucleotides read TGTGCCAGCAGTTTAAAGGTGGCTAGCGGGGGGCCTTACAATGAGCAGTTCTTC. It is translated as CASSLKVASGGPYNEQFF.

The rearrangement joins TRBV12-3 or TRBV12-4 to TRBJ1-5, with D perhaps matching TRBD1 (5 bases). The V end was cut by 4 bases, the J end by 2 bases, with 12 bases between. CDR3 size: 15 residues. The CDR3 DNA sequence: TGTGCCAGCAGTTACCCGGAACAGGGCAATCAGCCCCAGCATTTT. Translated, it gives CASSYPEQGNQPQHF.

The chain has TRBV2 and TRBJ1-5; D is unclear. The CDR3 is made up of 12 amino acids. Trimming removed 5 bases at V and 5 bases at J, with 7 bases between. Germline V lookup: CDR1 SNHLY, CDR2 FYNNEI. The CDR3 reads CASSPSDQPQHF. CDR3 DNA: TGTGCCAGCAGTCCCTCGGATCAGCCCCAGCATTTT.

The chain combines TRBV2 with TRBJ1-2; D uncertain. The CDR3 length is 13 residues. Germline CDR1 reads SNHLY; CDR2 reads FYNNEI. Trimming shortened V by 2 bases and J by 3 bases, and 7 bases separated the two germline ends. The CDR3 protein is CASSERADYGYTF. The CDR3 coding sequence is TGTGCCAGCAGTGAAAGGGCAGACTATGGCTACACCTTC.